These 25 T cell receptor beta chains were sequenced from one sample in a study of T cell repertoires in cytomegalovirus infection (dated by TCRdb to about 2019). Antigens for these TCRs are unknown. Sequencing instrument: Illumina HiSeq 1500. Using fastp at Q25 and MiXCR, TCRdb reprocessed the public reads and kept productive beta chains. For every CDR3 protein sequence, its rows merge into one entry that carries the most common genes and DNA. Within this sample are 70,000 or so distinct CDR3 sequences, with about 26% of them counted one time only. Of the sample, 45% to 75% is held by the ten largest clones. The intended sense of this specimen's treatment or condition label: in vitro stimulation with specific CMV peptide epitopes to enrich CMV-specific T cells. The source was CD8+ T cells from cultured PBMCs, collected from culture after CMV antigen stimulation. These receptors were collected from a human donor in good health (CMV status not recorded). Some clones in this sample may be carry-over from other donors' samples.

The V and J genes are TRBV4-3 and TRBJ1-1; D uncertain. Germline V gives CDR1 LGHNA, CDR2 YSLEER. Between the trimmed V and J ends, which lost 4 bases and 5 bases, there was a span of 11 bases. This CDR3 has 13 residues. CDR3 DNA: TGCGCCAGCAGCCGAGATCTTGAGACTGAAGCTTTCTTT. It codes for CASSRDLETEAFF.

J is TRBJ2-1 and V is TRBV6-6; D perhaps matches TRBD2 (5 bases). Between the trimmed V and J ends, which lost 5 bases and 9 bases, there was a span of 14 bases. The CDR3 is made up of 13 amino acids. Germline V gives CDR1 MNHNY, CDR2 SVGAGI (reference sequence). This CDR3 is CASSPERTGEQFF. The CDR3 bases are TGTGCCAGCAGTCCCGAGCGGACGGGTGAGCAGTTCTTC.

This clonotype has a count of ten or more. CDR3 DNA: TGTGCCAGCAGTGAACCGGGAGGTGAGCAGTTCTTC. The encoded protein is CASSEPGGEQFF. This chain links TRBV6-1 with TRBJ2-1; 7 bases are shared with TRBD2. Trimming at V came to 2 bases and at J to 9 bases, leaving 1 base not matched to a gene. The length of the CDR3 is 12 residues. The V gene's germline CDR1 is MNHNS and CDR2 SASEGT.

The CDR3 loop is CASSPLAGAISYEQYF. In nucleotides, the CDR3 is TGTGCCAGCAGCCCGCTCGCGGGGGCTATCTCCTACGAGCAGTACTTC. V and J are TRBV7-9 and TRBJ2-7; TRBD2 might be the D (7 bases). The V end lost 5 bases, the J end lost 0 bases, and 17 bases lay between the germline ends. The germline gives CDR1 SEHNR, CDR2 FQNEAQ (reference sequence). The CDR3 has 16 amino acids. Combining the CDR3 with reference TRBV7-9 and TRBJ2-7 gives the whole variable domain DTGVSQNPRHKITKRGQNVTFRCDPISEHNRLYWYRQTLGQGPEFLTYFQNEAQLEKSRLLSDRFSAERPKGSFSTLEIQRTEQGDSAMYLCASSPLAGAISYEQYFGPGTRLTVT.

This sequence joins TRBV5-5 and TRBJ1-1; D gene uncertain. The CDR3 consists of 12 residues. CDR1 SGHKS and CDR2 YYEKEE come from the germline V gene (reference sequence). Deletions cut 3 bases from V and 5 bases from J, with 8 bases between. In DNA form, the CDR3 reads TGTGCCAGCAGCTCAATTGGAACTGAAGCTTTCTTT. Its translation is CASSSIGTEAFF.

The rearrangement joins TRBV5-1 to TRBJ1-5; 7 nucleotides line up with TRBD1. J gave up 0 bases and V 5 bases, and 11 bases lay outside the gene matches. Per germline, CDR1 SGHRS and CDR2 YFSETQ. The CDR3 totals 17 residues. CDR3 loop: CASRGRTGIASNQPQHF. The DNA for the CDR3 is TGCGCCAGCAGGGGGCGGACAGGCATAGCTAGCAATCAGCCCCAGCATTTT.

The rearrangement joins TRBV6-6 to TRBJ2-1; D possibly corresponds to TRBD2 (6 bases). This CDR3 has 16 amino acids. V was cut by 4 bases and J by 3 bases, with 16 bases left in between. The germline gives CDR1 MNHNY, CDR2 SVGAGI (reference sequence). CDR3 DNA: TGTGCCAGCAGTTGGGACTTTGGGGAAAGCTACAATGAGCAGTTCTTC. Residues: CASSWDFGESYNEQFF.

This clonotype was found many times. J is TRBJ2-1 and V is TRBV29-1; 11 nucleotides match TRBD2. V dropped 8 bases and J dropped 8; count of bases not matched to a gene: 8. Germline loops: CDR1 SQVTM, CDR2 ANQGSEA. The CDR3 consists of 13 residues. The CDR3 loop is CSLLLAGVYEQFF. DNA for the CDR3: TGCAGCTTGCTACTAGCGGGAGTGTATGAGCAGTTCTTC.

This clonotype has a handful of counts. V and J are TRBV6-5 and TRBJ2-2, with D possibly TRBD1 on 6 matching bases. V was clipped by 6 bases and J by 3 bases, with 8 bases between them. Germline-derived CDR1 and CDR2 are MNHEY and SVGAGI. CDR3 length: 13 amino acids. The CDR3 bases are TGTGCCAGCAGAGGGGGAGACACCGGGGAGCTGTTTTTT. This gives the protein CASRGGDTGELFF.

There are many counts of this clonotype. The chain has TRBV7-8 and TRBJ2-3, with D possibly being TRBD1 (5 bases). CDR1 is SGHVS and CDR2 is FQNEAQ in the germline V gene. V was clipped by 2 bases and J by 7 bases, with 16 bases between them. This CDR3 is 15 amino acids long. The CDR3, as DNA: TGTGCCAGCAGCTTATTCCAGGGTCCAAAGTATACGCAGTATTTT. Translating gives CASSLFQGPKYTQYF.

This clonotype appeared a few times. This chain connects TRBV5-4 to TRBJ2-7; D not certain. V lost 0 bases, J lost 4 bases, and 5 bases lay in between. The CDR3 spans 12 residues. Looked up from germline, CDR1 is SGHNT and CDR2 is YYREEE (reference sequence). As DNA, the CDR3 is TGTGCCAGCAGCTTGGCAGCGTACGAGCAGTACTTC. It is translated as CASSLAAYEQYF.

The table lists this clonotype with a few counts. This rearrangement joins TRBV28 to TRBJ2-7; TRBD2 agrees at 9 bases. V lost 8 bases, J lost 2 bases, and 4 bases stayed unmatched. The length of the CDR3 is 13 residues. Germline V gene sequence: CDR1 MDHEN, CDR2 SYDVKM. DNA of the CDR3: TGTGCCAGCGAGGCTAGCGGGGCCTACGAGCAGTACTTC. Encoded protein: CASEASGAYEQYF.

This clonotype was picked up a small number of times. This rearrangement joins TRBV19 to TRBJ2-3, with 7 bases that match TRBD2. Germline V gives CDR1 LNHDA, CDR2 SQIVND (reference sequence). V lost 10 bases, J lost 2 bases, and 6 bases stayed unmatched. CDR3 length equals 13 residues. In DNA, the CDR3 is TGTGCCACGTCAGCGGGGACCACAGATACGCAGTATTTT. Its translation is CATSAGTTDTQYF.

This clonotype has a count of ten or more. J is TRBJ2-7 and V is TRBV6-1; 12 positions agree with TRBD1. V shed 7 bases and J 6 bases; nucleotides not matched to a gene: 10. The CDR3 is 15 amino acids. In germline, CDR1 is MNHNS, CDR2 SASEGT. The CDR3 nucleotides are TGTGCCAGCATCCAAAGGGGGACAGGGGGCATCGAGCAGTACTTC. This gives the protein CASIQRGTGGIEQYF.

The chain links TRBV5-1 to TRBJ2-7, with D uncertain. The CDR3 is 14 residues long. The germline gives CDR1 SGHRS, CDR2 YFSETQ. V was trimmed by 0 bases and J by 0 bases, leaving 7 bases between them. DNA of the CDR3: TGCGCCAGCAGCTTGGTGGGTGACTCCTACGAGCAGTACTTC. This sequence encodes CASSLVGDSYEQYF.

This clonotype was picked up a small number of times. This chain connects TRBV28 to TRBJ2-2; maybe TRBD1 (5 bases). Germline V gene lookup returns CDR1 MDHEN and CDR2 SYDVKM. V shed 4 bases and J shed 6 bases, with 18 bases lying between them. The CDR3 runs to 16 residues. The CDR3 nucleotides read TGTGCCAGCAGTTCTCGTGGGGCGTCTCCCCCCGGGGAGCTGTTTTTT. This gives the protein CASSSRGASPPGELFF.

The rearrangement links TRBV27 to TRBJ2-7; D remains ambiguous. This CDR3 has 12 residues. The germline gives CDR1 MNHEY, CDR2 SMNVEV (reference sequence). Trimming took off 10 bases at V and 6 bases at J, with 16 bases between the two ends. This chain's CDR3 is CAIRSAFSEQYF. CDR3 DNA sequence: TGTGCCATCCGGTCCGCCTTCTCCGAGCAGTACTTC.

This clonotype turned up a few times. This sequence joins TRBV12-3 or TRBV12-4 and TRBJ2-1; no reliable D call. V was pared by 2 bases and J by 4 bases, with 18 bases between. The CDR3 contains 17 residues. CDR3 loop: CASSLQRAAPKYNEQFF. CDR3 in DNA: TGTGCCAGCAGTTTACAAAGGGCAGCCCCCAAATACAATGAGCAGTTCTTC.

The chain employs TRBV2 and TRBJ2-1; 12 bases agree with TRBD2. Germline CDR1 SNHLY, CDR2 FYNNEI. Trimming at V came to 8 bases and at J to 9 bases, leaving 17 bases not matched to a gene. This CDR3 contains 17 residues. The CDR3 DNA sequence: TGTGCCAGCCTCACACTAGCGGGGGGACTCACTTCTCTTGAGCAGTTCTTC. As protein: CASLTLAGGLTSLEQFF.

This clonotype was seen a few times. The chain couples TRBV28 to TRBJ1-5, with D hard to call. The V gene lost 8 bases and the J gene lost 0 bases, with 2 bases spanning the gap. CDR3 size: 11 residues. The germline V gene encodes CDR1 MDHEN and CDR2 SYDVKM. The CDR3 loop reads CASASNQPQHF. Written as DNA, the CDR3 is TGTGCCAGCGCTAGCAATCAGCCCCAGCATTTT.

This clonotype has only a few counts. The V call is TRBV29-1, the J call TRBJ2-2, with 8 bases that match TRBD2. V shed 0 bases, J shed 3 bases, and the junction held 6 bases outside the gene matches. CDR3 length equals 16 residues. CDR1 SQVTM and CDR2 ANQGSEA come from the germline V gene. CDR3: CSVEDPTSGYTGELFF. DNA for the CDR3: TGCAGCGTTGAAGATCCCACTAGCGGTTACACCGGGGAGCTGTTTTTT.

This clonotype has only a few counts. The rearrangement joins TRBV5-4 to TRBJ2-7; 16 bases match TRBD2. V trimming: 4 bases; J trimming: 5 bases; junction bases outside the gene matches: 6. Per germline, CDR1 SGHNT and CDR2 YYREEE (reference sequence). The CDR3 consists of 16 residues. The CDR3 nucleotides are TGTGCCAGCAGCACCGGGACTAGCGGGGGGGCCCACGAGCAGTACTTC. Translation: CASSTGTSGGAHEQYF.

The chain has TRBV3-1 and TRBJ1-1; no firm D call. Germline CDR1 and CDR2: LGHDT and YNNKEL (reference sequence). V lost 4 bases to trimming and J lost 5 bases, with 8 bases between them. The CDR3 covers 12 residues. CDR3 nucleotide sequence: TGTGCCAGCAGCCCCAGCCGGACTGAAGCTTTCTTT. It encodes CASSPSRTEAFF. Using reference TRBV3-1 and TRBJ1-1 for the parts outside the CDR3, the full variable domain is DTAVSQTPKYLVTQMGNDKSIKCEQNLGHDTMYWYKQDSKKFLKIMFSYNNKELIINETVPNRFSPKSPDKAHLNLHINSLELGDSAVYFCASSPSRTEAFFGQGTRLTVV.

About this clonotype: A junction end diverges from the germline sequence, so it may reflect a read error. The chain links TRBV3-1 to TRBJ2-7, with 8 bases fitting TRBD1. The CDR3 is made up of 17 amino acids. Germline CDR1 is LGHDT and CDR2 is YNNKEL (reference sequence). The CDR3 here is CASSQDRATGVTYEQYF. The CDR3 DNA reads TGTGCCAGCAGCCAAGATCGGGCGACAGGGGTAACCTATGAGCAGTACTTC.

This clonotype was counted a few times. For the CDR3, the DNA is TGTGCCAGCAGTTATAGGACAGCGAACCAAGAGACCCAGTACTTC. It yields the protein CASSYRTANQETQYF. This chain links TRBV12-3 or TRBV12-4 with TRBJ2-5; weak D call: TRBD1 (6 bases). The CDR3 has 15 amino acids. V was shortened by 4 bases and J by 0 bases, with 12 bases between the two germline ends.